This is a list of T cell receptor beta chains from one sample in a study of T cells in Graves' hyperthyroidism and ophthalmopathy. TCRdb independently ran MiXCR on the multiplex PCR reads; one entry per CDR3 protein. This table holds about 210,000 distinct CDR3 sequences, approximately 17% found once. Sequencing was done on a sample of blood. Receptor source: a man aged 45-65 years with Graves' hyperthyroidism. CDR3s include the opening cysteine and the closing phenylalanine or tryptophan. A D gene is named only where the DNA matches it firmly. Clone size appears in some rows only: once, few, many, or a class for an expanded clone.

D: .; J: TRBJ2-1; size: .; V: TRBV25-1; CDR3: CASSDRFITGNEQFF; DNA: TGTGCCAGCAGTGATCGGTTTATTACGGGCAATGAGCAGTTCTTC
D: .; J: TRBJ2-6; size: .; V: TRBV28; CDR3: CASSRWANVLTF; DNA: TGTGCCAGCAGCCGCTGGGCCAACGTCCTGACTTTC
D: .; J: TRBJ2-2; size: .; V: TRBV6-1; CDR3: CASTIETESGELFF; DNA: TGTGCCAGCACGATAGAAACAGAATCCGGGGAGCTGTTTTTT
D: .; J: TRBJ2-1; size: few; V: TRBV10-3; CDR3: CAISGGLKEHNEQFF; DNA: TGTGCCATCAGTGGCGGACTTAAAGAACACAATGAGCAGTTCTTC
D: .; J: TRBJ1-1; size: many; V: TRBV7-2; CDR3: CASRLGARGTEAFF; DNA: TGTGCCAGCAGATTAGGGGCACGGGGAACTGAAGCTTTCTTT
D: .; J: TRBJ1-5; size: .; V: TRBV7-2; CDR3: CASSLRDGQPQHF; DNA: TGTGCCAGCAGCCTCCGGGACGGTCAGCCCCAGCATTTT
D: TRBD2; J: TRBJ2-1; size: few; V: TRBV20-1; CDR3: CSAGLAGVDNEQFF; DNA: TGCAGTGCCGGACTAGCGGGAGTGGACAATGAGCAGTTCTTC
D: .; J: TRBJ2-2; size: few; V: TRBV19; CDR3: CASSTGSSGELFF; DNA: TGTGCCAGTAGTACAGGGAGTAGCGGGGAGCTGTTTTTT
D: TRBD1; J: TRBJ2-7; size: .; V: TRBV12-3/TRBV12-4; CDR3: CASSLMDRGYEQYF; DNA: TGTGCCAGCAGTTTAATGGACAGGGGATACGAGCAGTACTTC
D: TRBD1; J: TRBJ1-4; size: few; V: TRBV25-1; CDR3: CASSGGTGGHEKLFF; DNA: TGTGCCAGCAGTGGGGGGACAGGGGGCCATGAAAAACTGTTTTTT
D: .; J: TRBJ2-7; size: many; V: TRBV7-9; CDR3: CASSLRVHEQYF; DNA: TGTGCCAGCAGCTTAAGGGTCCACGAGCAGTACTTC
D: TRBD2; J: TRBJ2-5; size: .; V: TRBV7-8; CDR3: CASSLFLLAGEETQYF; DNA: TGTGCCAGCAGCTTATTCCTCCTAGCGGGAGAAGAGACCCAGTACTTC
D: .; J: TRBJ2-1; size: many; V: TRBV28; CDR3: CASSSPPYEQFF; DNA: TGTGCCAGCAGTTCGCCCCCATATGAGCAGTTCTTC
D: TRBD1; J: TRBJ2-2; size: few; V: TRBV18; CDR3: CASSPGTGRTGELFF; DNA: TGTGCCAGCTCACCCGGGACAGGGAGGACCGGGGAGCTGTTTTTT
D: TRBD2; J: TRBJ2-7; size: many; V: TRBV6-1; CDR3: CASSKLAGGYEQYF; DNA: TGTGCCAGCAGCAAACTAGCGGGAGGTTACGAGCAGTACTTC
D: .; J: TRBJ1-2; size: few; V: TRBV12-3/TRBV12-4; CDR3: CASNGQTDYGYTF; DNA: TGTGCCAGCAACGGACAGACCGACTATGGCTACACCTTC
D: .; J: TRBJ2-2; size: .; V: TRBV7-8; CDR3: CDSSFRWGFNTGELFF; DNA: TGTGACAGCAGCTTCCGTTGGGGGTTTAACACCGGGGAGCTGTTTTTT
D: TRBD1; J: TRBJ2-2; size: few; V: TRBV2; CDR3: CTSRGFERGRNTGELFF; DNA: TGTACCAGCAGGGGGTTCGAGAGGGGGCGGAACACCGGGGAGCTGTTTTTT
D: TRBD2; J: TRBJ2-1; size: few; V: TRBV7-3; CDR3: CASSPGLVSYNEQFF; DNA: TGTGCCAGCAGCCCGGGACTAGTTTCCTACAATGAGCAGTTCTTC
D: .; J: TRBJ2-7; size: .; V: TRBV27; CDR3: CASGLTYEQYF; DNA: TGTGCCAGCGGTCTCACCTACGAGCAGTACTTC
D: TRBD1; J: TRBJ2-3; size: .; V: TRBV5-1; CDR3: CASSLLGAGGGTDTQYF; DNA: TGCGCCAGCAGCTTGCTCGGGGCAGGGGGCGGCACAGATACGCAGTATTTT
D: TRBD1; J: TRBJ2-7; size: many; V: TRBV6-5; CDR3: CASSYPGQGYEQYF; DNA: TGTGCCAGCAGTTACCCGGGACAGGGCTACGAGCAGTACTTC
D: .; J: TRBJ2-7; size: .; V: TRBV29-1; CDR3: CSVIVPGSYEQYF; DNA: TGCAGCGTTATCGTACCGGGCTCCTACGAGCAGTACTTC
D: TRBD2; J: TRBJ2-5; size: few; V: TRBV19; CDR3: CASSEAGETQYF; DNA: TGTGCCAGTAGTGAAGCGGGGGAGACCCAGTACTTC
D: .; J: TRBJ2-1; size: many; V: TRBV10-1; CDR3: CASSDGSSYNEQFF; DNA: TGCGCCAGCAGTGACGGTAGCTCCTACAATGAGCAGTTCTTC
D: .; J: TRBJ2-5; size: .; V: TRBV12-3/TRBV12-4; CDR3: CASSLSGKETQYF; DNA: TGTGCCAGCAGTTTGTCCGGAAAAGAGACCCAGTACTTC
D: .; J: TRBJ1-4; size: many; V: TRBV16; CDR3: CASSQLSVVTNEKLFF; DNA: TGTGCCAGCAGCCAATTATCGGTCGTCACCAATGAAAAACTGTTTTTT
D: TRBD2; J: TRBJ2-3; size: few; V: TRBV28; CDR3: CASSLDREGQIMGDTQYF; DNA: TGTGCCAGCAGTTTAGATCGGGAGGGCCAGATCATGGGAGATACGCAGTATTTT
D: .; J: TRBJ2-3; size: few; V: TRBV5-8; CDR3: CASSSGLPPWTQYF; DNA: TGTGCCAGCAGCTCCGGACTTCCCCCCTGGACGCAGTATTTT
D: TRBD2; J: TRBJ2-3; size: many; V: TRBV7-2; CDR3: CASSRVGGRHRADTQYF; DNA: TGTGCCAGCAGCCGCGTTGGCGGGAGGCACCGCGCAGATACGCAGTATTTT